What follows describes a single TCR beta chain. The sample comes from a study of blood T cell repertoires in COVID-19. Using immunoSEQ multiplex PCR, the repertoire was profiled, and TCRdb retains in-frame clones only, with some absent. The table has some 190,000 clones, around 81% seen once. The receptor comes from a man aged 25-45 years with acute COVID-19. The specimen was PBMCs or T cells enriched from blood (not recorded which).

The CDR3 DNA reads TGTGCCAGCAGCTTGGCGGGAGACTCCTATAATTCACCCCTCCACTTT. Its protein is CASSLAGDSYNSPLHF. V gene TRBV5-4 combines with J gene TRBJ1-6, with unresolved D. The CDR3 length is 16 residues. Germline CDR1 is SGHNT and CDR2 is YYREEE (reference sequence). V was shortened by 0 bases and J by 0 bases, with 7 bases between the two germline ends.